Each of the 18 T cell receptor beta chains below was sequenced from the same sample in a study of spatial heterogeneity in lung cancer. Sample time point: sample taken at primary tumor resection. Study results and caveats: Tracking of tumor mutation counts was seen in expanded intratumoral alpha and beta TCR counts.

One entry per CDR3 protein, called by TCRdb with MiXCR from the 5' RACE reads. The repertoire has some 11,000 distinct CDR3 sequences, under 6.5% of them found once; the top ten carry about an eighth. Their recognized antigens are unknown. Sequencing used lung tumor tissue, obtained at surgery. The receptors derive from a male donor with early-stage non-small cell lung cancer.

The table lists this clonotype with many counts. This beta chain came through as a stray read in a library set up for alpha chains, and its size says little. In nucleotides, the CDR3 is TGTGCCAGCAGGACCCAGGGACAGGGAGGCTACGAGCAGTACTTC. This encodes CASRTQGQGGYEQYF. The chain couples TRBV27 to TRBJ2-7; TRBD1 matches 9 bases. Trimming cost V 6 bases and J 3 bases; bases outside gene matches: 9. CDR1 and CDR2 (germline): MNHEY, SMNVEV (reference sequence). The CDR3 consists of 15 residues.

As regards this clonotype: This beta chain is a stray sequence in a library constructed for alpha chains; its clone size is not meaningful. CDR3 loop: CASSEGGQRQEQYF. CDR3 nucleotides: TGTGCCAGCAGCGAAGGGGGACAGCGACAGGAGCAGTACTTC. V and J are TRBV11-3 and TRBJ2-7; 7 bases align to TRBD1. This CDR3 has 14 residues. The junction had 11 bases not matched to a gene; V was cut back by 5 bases and J by 7 bases. Per germline, CDR1 SGHNT and CDR2 YENEEA.

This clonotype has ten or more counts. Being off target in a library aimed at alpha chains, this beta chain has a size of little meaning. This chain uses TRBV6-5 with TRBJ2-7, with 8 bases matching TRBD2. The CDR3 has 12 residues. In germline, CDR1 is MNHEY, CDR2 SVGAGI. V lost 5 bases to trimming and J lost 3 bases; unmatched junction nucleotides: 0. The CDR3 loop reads CASSGTSYEQYF. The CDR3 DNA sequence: TGTGCCAGCAGTGGGACTAGCTACGAGCAGTACTTC.

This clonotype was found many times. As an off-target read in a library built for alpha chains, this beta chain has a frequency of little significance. CDR3 loop: CSARQPNTYNEQFF. CDR3 coding DNA: TGCAGTGCTAGGCAGCCAAATACCTACAATGAGCAGTTCTTC. The chain joins TRBV20-1 to TRBJ2-1, with D hard to call. The CDR3 runs to 14 residues. Trimming took 3 bases from V and 2 from J, leaving 11 bases between them. CDR1 and CDR2 from the germline V gene are DFQATT and SNEGSKA (reference sequence).

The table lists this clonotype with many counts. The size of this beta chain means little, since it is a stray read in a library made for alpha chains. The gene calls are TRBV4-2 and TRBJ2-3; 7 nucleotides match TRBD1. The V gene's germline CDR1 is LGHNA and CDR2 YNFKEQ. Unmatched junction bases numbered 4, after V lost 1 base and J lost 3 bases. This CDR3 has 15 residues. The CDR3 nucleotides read TGTGCCAGCAGCCAAGTTTCGACAGGGACAGATACGCAGTATTTT. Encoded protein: CASSQVSTGTDTQYF.

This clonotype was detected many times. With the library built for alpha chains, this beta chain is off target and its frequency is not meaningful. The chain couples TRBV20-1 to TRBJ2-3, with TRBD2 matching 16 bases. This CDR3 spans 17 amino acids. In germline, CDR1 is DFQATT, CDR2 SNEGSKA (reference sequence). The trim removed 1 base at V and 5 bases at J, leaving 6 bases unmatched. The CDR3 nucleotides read TGCAGTGCTAGAGCCCCGGGACTAGCGGGAGGGGGAGATACGCAGTATTTT. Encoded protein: CSARAPGLAGGGDTQYF.

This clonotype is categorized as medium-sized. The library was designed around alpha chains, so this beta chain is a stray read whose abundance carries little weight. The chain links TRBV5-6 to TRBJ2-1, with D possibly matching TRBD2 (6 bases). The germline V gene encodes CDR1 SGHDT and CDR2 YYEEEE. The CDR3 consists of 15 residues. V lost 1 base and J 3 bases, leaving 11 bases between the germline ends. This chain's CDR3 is CASSLMGLLYNEQFF. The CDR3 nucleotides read TGTGCCAGCAGCTTGATGGGACTTCTCTACAATGAGCAGTTCTTC.

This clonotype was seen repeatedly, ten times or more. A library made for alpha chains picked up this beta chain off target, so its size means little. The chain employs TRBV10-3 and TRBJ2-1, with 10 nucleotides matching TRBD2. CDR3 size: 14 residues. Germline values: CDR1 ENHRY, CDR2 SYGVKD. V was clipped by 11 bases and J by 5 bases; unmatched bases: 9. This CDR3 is CAVGGTSVNNEQFF. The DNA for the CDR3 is TGTGCCGTGGGAGGGACTAGCGTAAACAATGAGCAGTTCTTC.

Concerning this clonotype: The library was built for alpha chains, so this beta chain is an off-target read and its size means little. CDR3 amino acids: CASSPRTENEKLFF. Written as DNA, the CDR3 is TGTGCCAGCAGCCCACGGACGGAAAATGAAAAACTGTTTTTT. The chain is built from TRBV7-2 and TRBJ1-4; D unclear. Trimming took off 5 bases at V and 5 bases at J, with 12 bases between the two ends. CDR1 is SGHTA and CDR2 is FQGNSA in the germline V gene. The CDR3 extends over 14 amino acids.

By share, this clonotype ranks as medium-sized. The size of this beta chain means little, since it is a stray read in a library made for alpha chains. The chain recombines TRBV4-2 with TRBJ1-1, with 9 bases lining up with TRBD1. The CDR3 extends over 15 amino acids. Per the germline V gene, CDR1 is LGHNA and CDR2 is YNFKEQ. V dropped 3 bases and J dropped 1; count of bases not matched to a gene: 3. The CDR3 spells CASSQGQGPNTEAFF. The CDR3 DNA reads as TGTGCCAGCAGCCAGGGACAGGGACCGAACACTGAAGCTTTCTTT.

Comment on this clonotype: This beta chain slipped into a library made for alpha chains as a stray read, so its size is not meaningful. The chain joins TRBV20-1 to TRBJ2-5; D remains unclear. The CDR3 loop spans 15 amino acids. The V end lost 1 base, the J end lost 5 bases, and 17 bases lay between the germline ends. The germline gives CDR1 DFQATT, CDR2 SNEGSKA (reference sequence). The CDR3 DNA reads TGCAGTGCTAGAGTGGTGGGTCAAGGCGAGGAGACCCAGTACTTC. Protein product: CSARVVGQGEETQYF.

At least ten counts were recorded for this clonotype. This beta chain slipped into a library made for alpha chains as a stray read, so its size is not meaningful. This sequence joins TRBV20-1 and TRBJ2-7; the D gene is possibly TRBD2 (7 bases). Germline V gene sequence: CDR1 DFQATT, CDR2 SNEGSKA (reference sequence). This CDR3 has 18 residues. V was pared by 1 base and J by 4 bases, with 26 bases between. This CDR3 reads CSARATGGSPDSQYEQYF. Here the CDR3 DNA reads TGCAGTGCTAGAGCCACGGGGGGCTCCCCCGACTCGCAATACGAGCAGTACTTC.

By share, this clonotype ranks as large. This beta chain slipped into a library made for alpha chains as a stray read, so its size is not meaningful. CDR3 coding DNA: TGTGCCAGCAGCTTAAACGTCAATTCCTACAATGAGCAGTTCTTC. Amino acid sequence: CASSLNVNSYNEQFF. J is TRBJ2-1 and V is TRBV11-2; D ambiguous. CDR3 length equals 15 residues. Germline V gives CDR1 SGHAT, CDR2 FQNNGV. Trimming removed 2 bases from V and 1 base from J, with 9 bases in between.

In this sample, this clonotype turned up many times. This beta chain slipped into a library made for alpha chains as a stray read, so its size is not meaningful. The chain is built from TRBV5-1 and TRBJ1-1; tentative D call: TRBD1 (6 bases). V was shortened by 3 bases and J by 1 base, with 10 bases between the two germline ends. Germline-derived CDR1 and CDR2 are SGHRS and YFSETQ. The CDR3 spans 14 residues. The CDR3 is CASSSQGPNTEAFF. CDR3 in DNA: TGCGCCAGCAGCTCACAGGGACCGAACACTGAAGCTTTCTTT.

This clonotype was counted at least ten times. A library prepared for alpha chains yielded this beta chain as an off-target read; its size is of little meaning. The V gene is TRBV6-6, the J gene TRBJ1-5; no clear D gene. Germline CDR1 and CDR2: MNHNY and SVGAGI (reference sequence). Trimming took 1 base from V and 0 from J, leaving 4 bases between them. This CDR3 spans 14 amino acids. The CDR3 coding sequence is TGTGCCAGCAGTTACTTATCTAGCAATCAGCCCCAGCATTTT. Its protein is CASSYLSSNQPQHF.

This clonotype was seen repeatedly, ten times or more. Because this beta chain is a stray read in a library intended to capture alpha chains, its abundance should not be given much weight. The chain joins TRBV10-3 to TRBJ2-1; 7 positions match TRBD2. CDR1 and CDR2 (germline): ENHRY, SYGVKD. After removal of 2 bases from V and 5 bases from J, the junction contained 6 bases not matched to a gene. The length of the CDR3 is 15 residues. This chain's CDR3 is CAISEALAENNEQFF. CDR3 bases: TGTGCCATCAGTGAGGCTCTAGCGGAAAACAATGAGCAGTTCTTC.

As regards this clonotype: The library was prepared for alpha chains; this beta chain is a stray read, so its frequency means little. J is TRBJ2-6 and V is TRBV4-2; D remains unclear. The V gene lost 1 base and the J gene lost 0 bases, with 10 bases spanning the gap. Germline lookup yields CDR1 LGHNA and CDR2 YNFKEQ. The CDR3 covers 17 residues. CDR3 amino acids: CASSQVAFSSGANVLTF. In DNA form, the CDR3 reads TGTGCCAGCAGCCAAGTAGCCTTCAGCTCTGGGGCCAACGTCCTGACTTTC.

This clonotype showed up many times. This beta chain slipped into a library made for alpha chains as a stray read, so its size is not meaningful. CDR3 in amino acids: CASTPGQGVRKLFF. In DNA form, the CDR3 reads TGTGCCAGCACCCCGGGACAGGGGGTTAGGAAACTGTTTTTT. The rearrangement links TRBV12-3 or TRBV12-4 to TRBJ1-4; 11 bases align to TRBD1. With 7 bases clipped from V and 11 bases from J, the junction kept 9 bases outside the gene matches. This CDR3 comprises 14 residues.